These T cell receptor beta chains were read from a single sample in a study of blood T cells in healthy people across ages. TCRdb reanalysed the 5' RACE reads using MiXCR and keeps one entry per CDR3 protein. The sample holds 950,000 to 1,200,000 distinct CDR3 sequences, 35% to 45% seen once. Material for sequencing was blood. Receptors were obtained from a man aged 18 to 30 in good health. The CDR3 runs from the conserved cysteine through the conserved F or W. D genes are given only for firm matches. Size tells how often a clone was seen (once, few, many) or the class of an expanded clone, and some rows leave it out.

TGTGCCATCGGTCAGGGGGTTGATACGCAGTATTTT | CAIGQGVDTQYF | TRBJ2-3 | - | TRBV10-3 | TRBD1
TGTGCCAGCAGCCAAGCGGGGTCAGTTGAAGAGACCCAGTACTTC | CASSQAGSVEETQYF | TRBJ2-5 | - | TRBV3-1 | -
TGTGCCACCAGTGTGACTAGCGGGGGGGTGAATTACAATGAGCAGTACTTC | CATSVTSGGVNYNEQYF | TRBJ2-7 | - | TRBV24-1 | TRBD2
TGCGCCAGCAGCCAAGATGTTCAGGGATCCTACGAGCAGTACTTC | CASSQDVQGSYEQYF | TRBJ2-7 | - | TRBV4-3 | -
TGTGCCAGCTCACCAGCAGGCGGGACTGCCGATAGCAATCAGCCCCAGCATTTT | CASSPAGGTADSNQPQHF | TRBJ1-5 | few | TRBV18 | -
TGTGCCAGCAACAGGGCGGACACTGAAGCTTTCTTT | CASNRADTEAFF | TRBJ1-1 | - | TRBV25-1 | -
TGTGCCACACAGGGAAACTCTGGGGCCAACGTCCTGACTTTC | CATQGNSGANVLTF | TRBJ2-6 | many | TRBV12-3/TRBV12-4 | -
TGTGCCAGCAGTTTACCGTCTAACTATGGCTGCACCTTC | CASSLPSNYGCTF | TRBJ1-2 | - | TRBV28 | -
TGTGCCAGCAGGGGGACGGTGTACCAAGAGACCCAGTACTTC | CASRGTVYQETQYF | TRBJ2-5 | many | TRBV6-2/TRBV6-3 | -
TGTGCCAGCAGCCAGGACCTCAATGAGCAGTACTTC | CASSQDLNEQYF | TRBJ2-5 | - | TRBV12-3/TRBV12-4 | -
TGCAGCGTTGAAGCCCGCCGGACAGGAGGAAACACCATATATTTT | CSVEARRTGGNTIYF | TRBJ1-3 | once | TRBV29-1 | TRBD1
TGTGCCAGCAGCGTACTGGGTAGGGATGAGCAGTTCTTC | CASSVLGRDEQFF | TRBJ2-1 | few | TRBV9 | -
TGTGCCAGCAGCTTGGTGGTAAATGGAGAAAAACTGTTTTTT | CASSLVVNGEKLFF | TRBJ1-4 | few | TRBV5-5 | -
TGTGCCAGCAGATCGACAGGGGGGTCCTCCTACGAGCAGTACTTC | CASRSTGGSSYEQYF | TRBJ2-7 | few | TRBV6-5 | TRBD1
TGTGCCAGCAGTTTATTGAACACTGAAGCTTTCTTT | CASSLLNTEAFF | TRBJ1-1 | many | TRBV28 | -
TGCAGTGCTTTTACAGGGGGCAGTGGCACTGAAGCTTTCTTT | CSAFTGGSGTEAFF | TRBJ1-1 | - | TRBV20-1 | TRBD1
TGTGCCAGCAGTTACTCGAAAGTCGGCGGCACTAATTCACCCCTCCACTTT | CASSYSKVGGTNSPLHF | TRBJ1-6 | few | TRBV6-5 | -
TGCGCCAGCAGCGTAACCGGGACACCTGAAAAACTGTTTTTT | CASSVTGTPEKLFF | TRBJ1-4 | - | TRBV5-1 | -
TGCGCCAGCAGGAGGAAGCGGGGGACCACAGATACGCAGTATTTT | CASRRKRGTTDTQYF | TRBJ2-3 | - | TRBV5-1 | TRBD2
TGTGCCAGCAGCCCAGACAGCAGCTCCTATAATTCACCCCTCCACTTT | CASSPDSSSYNSPLHF | TRBJ1-6 | few | TRBV7-8 | -
TGTGCCAGCAGCCCGGGACTACATAAAGAGACCCAGTACTTC | CASSPGLHKETQYF | TRBJ2-5 | - | TRBV2 | TRBD2
TGTGCCAGCAGCCAAGAAACAGGGGGCGGTCGTGGCTACACCTTC | CASSQETGGGRGYTF | TRBJ1-2 | few | TRBV4-2 | TRBD1
TGCAGTGCTAGAGATAGTCTTAACTATGGCTACACCTTC | CSARDSLNYGYTF | TRBJ1-2 | few | TRBV20-1 | -
TGCAGTGCTCCCCGGGGAGCAAGCTCCTACAATGAGCAGTACTTC | CSAPRGASSYNEQYF | TRBJ2-7 | - | TRBV20-1 | -
TGTGCCAGCACCACAGGGGACGACCCACAGTACTTC | CASTTGDDPQYF | TRBJ2-4 | few | TRBV12-3/TRBV12-4 | TRBD1
TGTGCCATCAGTGAGAACCCAGGACGAAACTATGGCTACACCTTC | CAISENPGRNYGYTF | TRBJ1-2 | many | TRBV10-3 | -
TGTGCCACCTCCTTAGACAGGGCCTACGAGCAGTACTTC | CATSLDRAYEQYF | TRBJ2-7 | few | TRBV10-3 | TRBD1
TGTGCCAGCAGTTATTCAACAGGGGGCTCGATCACGGAAGCTTTCTTT | CASSYSTGGSITEAFF | TRBJ1-1 | - | TRBV6-5 | TRBD1
TGTGCCAGCAGCCCCCCGTCGTCCTCTGGAAACACCATATATTTT | CASSPPSSSGNTIYF | TRBJ1-3 | once | TRBV3-1 | -
TGTGCCACCAGCAGGTTGGACATCACGAGCTCCTACGAGCAGTACTTC | CATSRLDITSSYEQYF | TRBJ2-7 | few | TRBV15 | -
TGTGCCAGCAGTTTTGGGGCCGCGGGAGAAAAACTGTTTTTT | CASSFGAAGEKLFF | TRBJ1-4 | - | TRBV28 | -
TGTGCCAGCCGGACTCCATATGGCTACACCTTC | CASRTPYGYTF | TRBJ1-2 | few | TRBV2 | -
TGTGCCAGCAGTCAAGCCCAGGGGGATGTGGCCTACGAGCAGTACTTC | CASSQAQGDVAYEQYF | TRBJ2-7 | once | TRBV7-2 | TRBD1
TGTGCCAGCAGCTTGACACAGGGGGCCATTAATGAAAAACTGTTTTTT | CASSLTQGAINEKLFF | TRBJ1-4 | - | TRBV7-2 | TRBD1
TGTGCCAGCAGCTTAGCGGTGGTCTCTGGGGCCAACGCCCTGACTTTC | CASSLAVVSGANALTF | TRBJ2-6 | - | TRBV7-6 | -
TGTGCCAGCAGTCCCCACGTAGGCTCCTACGAGCAGTACTTC | CASSPHVGSYEQYF | TRBJ2-7 | few | TRBV27 | -
TGTGCCAGCAGCTCCTCGTACAGGGGGACCACTGAAGCTTTCTTT | CASSSSYRGTTEAFF | TRBJ1-1 | - | TRBV7-2 | TRBD1
TGTGCCACCAGTGATTGGGCAGGCTATGGCTACACCTTC | CATSDWAGYGYTF | TRBJ1-2 | - | TRBV24-1 | -
TGTGCCAGCAGTTGGGCGTGGGCCCAGCATTTT | CASSWAWAQHF | TRBJ1-5 | few | TRBV12-3/TRBV12-4 | -
TGTGCCAGCAGCCAAGGGGGACTAGCGGCCTACAATGAGCAGTACTTC | CASSQGGLAAYNEQYF | TRBJ2-7 | - | TRBV9 | TRBD2
TGTGCCAGCAGCCTCAGCGGGGCCGCCACAGATACGCAGTATTTT | CASSLSGAATDTQYF | TRBJ2-3 | few | TRBV7-9 | TRBD2
TGTGTCAGCAGTTTAGGACAGGGGGCTTTTAGTAATGAAAAACTGTTTTTT | CVSSLGQGAFSNEKLFF | TRBJ1-4 | - | TRBV2 | TRBD1
TGTGCCAGCAGCTTATCGGGGAGCGCCTACAATGAGCAGTTCTTC | CASSLSGSAYNEQFF | TRBJ2-1 | few | TRBV7-9 | -
TGTGTCAGCAGCCCTGGACTAGCGGGGATCACAGATACGCTGTATTTT | CVSSPGLAGITDTLYF | TRBJ2-3 | - | TRBV5-6 | TRBD2
TGTGCCAGCAGTCCGCTGGGGCAGCCTAATGAAAAACTGTTTTTT | CASSPLGQPNEKLFF | TRBJ1-4 | many | TRBV7-2 | -
TGCAGTGCTTGGGCGGGGACAGGGGATGAAAAACTGTTTTTT | CSAWAGTGDEKLFF | TRBJ1-4 | - | TRBV20-1 | TRBD1
TGTGCCAGCAGCCTTATGGGACAGGGAAATGAAAAACTGTTTTTT | CASSLMGQGNEKLFF | TRBJ1-4 | - | TRBV7-9 | TRBD1
TGCAGTGCTAGAGTACGTCCCGACAGGGGGCCTTCCCTAGACAAAAACATTCAGTACTTC | CSARVRPDRGPSLDKNIQYF | TRBJ2-4 | few | TRBV20-1 | TRBD1
TGCAGTGCTAGAGATCGGGAGGTGTCAGCCCGCTATGGCTACACCTTC | CSARDREVSARYGYTF | TRBJ1-2 | - | TRBV20-1 | -
TGCAGCGTTGAATTCCGGGTGAACACTGAAGCTTTCTTT | CSVEFRVNTEAFF | TRBJ1-1 | few | TRBV29-1 | -
TGTGCCAGCAGCCCCAGGAACAGGGGTGCCAATGAGCAGTTCTTC | CASSPRNRGANEQFF | TRBJ2-1 | few | TRBV7-9 | TRBD1
TGTGCCAGCAGCCTGGGACAGGGGGCGAAAAATGAGCAGTTCTTC | CASSLGQGAKNEQFF | TRBJ2-1 | - | TRBV14 | TRBD1
TGCGCCAGCAGCTTGGGTGACAGGGCCCCGAACACTGAAGCTTTCTTT | CASSLGDRAPNTEAFF | TRBJ1-1 | - | TRBV5-1 | TRBD1
TGTGCCAGCAGTCAAACGACAGGGGTCACAGATACGCAGTATTTT | CASSQTTGVTDTQYF | TRBJ2-3 | - | TRBV5-5 | TRBD1
TGTGCCTGGAGGCCAGGGACGGATCAGCCCCAGCATTTT | CAWRPGTDQPQHF | TRBJ1-5 | few | TRBV30 | -
TGTGCCAGCACCAGCAGGGCTAGCTCCTACAATGAGCAGTACTTC | CASTSRASSYNEQYF | TRBJ2-7 | - | TRBV12-3/TRBV12-4 | -
TGCGCCAGCAGTGTGCCAGGGAAAATCGGGGAGCTGTTTTTT | CASSVPGKIGELFF | TRBJ2-2 | few | TRBV4-1 | -